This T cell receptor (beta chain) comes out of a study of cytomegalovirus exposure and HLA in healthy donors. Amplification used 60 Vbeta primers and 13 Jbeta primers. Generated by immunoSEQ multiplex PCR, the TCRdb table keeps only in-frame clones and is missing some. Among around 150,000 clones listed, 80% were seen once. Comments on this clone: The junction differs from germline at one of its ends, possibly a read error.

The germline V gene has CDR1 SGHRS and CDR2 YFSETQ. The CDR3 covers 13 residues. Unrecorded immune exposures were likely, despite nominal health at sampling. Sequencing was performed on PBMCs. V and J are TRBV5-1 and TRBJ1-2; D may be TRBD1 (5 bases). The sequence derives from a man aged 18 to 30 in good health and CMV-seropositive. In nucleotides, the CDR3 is TGCGCCAGCAGGACCGGGACGGACTATGTCTACACCTTC. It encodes CASRTGTDYVYTF.